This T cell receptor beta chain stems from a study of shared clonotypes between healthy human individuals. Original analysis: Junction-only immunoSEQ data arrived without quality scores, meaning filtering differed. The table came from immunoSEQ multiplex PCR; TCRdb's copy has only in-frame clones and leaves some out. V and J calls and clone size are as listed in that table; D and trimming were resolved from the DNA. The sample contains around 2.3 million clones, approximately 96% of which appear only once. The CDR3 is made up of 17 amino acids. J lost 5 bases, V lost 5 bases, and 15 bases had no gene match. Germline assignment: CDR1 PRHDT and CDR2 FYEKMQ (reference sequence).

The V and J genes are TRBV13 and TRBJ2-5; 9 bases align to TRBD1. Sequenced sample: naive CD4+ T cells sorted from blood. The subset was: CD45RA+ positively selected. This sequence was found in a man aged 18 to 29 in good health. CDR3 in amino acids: CASSPSWGQGSSETQYF. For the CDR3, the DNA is TGTGCCAGCAGCCCCAGTTGGGGACAGGGTTCGTCGGAGACCCAGTACTTC.